This record concerns one T cell receptor beta chain sequence. These data come from a study of cytomegalovirus exposure and HLA in healthy donors. The PCR employed 60 Vbeta primers together with 13 Jbeta primers. Assay used: immunoSEQ multiplex PCR; TCRdb lists only in-frame clones, some missing. The data hold over 75,000 clones, with about four fifths observed a single time. V gave up 6 bases and J gave up 7 bases; unmatched junction bases: 4. Germline values: CDR1 DFQATT, CDR2 SNEGSKA (reference sequence). This CDR3 is 11 amino acids long. V gene TRBV20-1 combines with J gene TRBJ2-3; 7 bases align to TRBD2. The source is a male donor in good health and CMV-seropositive. Sequences were obtained from PBMCs. The CDR3 here is CSAELANTQYF. In DNA form, the CDR3 reads TGCAGTGCGGAACTAGCGAATACGCAGTATTTT.